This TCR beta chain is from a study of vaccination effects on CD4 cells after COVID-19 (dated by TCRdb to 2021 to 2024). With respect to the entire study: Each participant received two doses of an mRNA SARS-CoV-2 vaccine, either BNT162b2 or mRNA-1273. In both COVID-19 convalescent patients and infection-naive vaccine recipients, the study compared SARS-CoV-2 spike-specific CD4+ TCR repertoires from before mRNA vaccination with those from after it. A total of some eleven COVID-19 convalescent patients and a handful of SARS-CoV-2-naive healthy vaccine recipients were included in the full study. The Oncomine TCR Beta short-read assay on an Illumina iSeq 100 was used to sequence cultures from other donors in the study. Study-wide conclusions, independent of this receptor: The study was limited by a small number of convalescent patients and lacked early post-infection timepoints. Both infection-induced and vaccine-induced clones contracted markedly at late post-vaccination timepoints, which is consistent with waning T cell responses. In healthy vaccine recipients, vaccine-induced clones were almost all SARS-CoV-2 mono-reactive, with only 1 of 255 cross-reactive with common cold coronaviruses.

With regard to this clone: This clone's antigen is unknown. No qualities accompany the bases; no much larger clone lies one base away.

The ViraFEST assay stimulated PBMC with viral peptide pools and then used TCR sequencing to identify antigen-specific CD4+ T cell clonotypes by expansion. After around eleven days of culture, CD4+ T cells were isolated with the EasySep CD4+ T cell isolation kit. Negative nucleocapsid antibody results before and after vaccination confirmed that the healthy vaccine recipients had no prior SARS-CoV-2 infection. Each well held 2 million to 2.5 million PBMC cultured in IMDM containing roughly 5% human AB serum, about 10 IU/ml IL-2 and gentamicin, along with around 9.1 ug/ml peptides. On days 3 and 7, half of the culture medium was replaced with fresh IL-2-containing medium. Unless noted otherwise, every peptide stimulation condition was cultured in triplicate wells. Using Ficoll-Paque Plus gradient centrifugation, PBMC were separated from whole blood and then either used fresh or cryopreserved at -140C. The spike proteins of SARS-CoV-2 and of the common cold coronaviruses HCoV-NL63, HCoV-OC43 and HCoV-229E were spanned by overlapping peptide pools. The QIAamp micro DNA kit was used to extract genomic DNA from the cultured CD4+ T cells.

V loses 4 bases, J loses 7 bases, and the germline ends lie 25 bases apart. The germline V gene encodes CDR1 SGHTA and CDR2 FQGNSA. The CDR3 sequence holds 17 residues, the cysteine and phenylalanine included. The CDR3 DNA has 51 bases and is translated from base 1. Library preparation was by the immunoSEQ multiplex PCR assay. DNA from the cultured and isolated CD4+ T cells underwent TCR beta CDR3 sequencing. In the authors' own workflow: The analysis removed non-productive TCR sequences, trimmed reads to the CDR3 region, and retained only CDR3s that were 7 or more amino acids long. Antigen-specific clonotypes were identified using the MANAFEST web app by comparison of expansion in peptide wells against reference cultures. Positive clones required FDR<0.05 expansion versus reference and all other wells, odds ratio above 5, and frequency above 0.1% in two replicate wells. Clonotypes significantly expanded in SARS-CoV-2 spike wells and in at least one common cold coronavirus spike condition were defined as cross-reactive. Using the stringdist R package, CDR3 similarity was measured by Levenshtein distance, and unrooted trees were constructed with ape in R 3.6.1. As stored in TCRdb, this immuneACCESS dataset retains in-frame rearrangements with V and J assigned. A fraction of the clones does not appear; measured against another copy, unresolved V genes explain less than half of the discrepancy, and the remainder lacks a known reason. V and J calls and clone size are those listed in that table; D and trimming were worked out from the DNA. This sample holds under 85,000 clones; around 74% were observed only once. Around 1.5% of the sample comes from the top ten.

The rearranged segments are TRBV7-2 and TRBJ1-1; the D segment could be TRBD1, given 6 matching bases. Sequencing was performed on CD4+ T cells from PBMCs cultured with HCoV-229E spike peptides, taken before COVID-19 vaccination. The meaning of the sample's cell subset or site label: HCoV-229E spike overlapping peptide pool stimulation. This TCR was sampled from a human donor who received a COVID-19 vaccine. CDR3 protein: CASSSSPPKQGRGEAFF. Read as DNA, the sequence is TGTGCCAGCAGCTCTAGCCCCCCAAAACAGGGACGGGGTGAAGCTTTCTTT.